These 23 T cell receptor beta chains were sequenced from one sample in a study of beta chain features in type 1 diabetes. Which antigens these TCRs recognize remains unknown. Reverse transcribing all isolated RNA meant expressed TCRB transcripts were sequenced. TCRdb's copy holds only in-frame clones and misses some; the assay was immunoSEQ multiplex PCR. The sample holds roughly 730,000 clones; about an eighth are singletons and the top ten take less than 0.025%. Study-level findings and limits: Type 1 diabetes patients showed a moderate but significant shortening of TCRB CDR3s in all four CD4+ subsets.

The sample was naive CD4+ T cells from blood. Receptor source: a man between 18 and 29 years old with type 1 diabetes.

This clone has more than one count but fewer than ten. This rearrangement joins TRBV2 to TRBJ1-1, with 10 bases that match TRBD1. Germline V lookup: CDR1 SNHLY, CDR2 FYNNEI. The CDR3 spans 13 residues. The ends lost 6 bases at V and 5 bases at J; junction bases unmatched: 3. CDR3 loop: CASRGQGPTEAFF. CDR3 bases: TGTGCCAGCAGGGGACAGGGGCCTACTGAAGCTTTCTTT.

This clone was seen only a few times. This chain links TRBV7-3 with TRBJ2-7, with a possible D match to TRBD2 (5 bases). CDR1 SGHTA and CDR2 FQGTGA come from the germline V gene. The CDR3 is made up of 13 amino acids. V was clipped by 1 base and J by 7 bases, with 11 bases between them. The CDR3 DNA is TGTGCCAGCAGCTTAAATGGACTGGGGGAGCAGTACTTC. It specifies CASSLNGLGEQYF.

This clone has just a few counts. The genes are TRBV4-1 and TRBJ2-4; D unclear. CDR3 size: 17 residues. Trimming stripped 0 bases from V and 0 bases from J, with 12 bases between. Per the germline V gene, CDR1 is MGHRA and CDR2 is YSYEKL. The CDR3 bases are TGCGCCAGCAGCCAAGATCGGGTAGACATAGCCAAAAACATTCAGTACTTC. Translating gives CASSQDRVDIAKNIQYF.

The DNA of the CDR3 is TGTGCCAGCTCACCACCGGGACTAGAGGGAGAGACCCAGTACTTC. It encodes CASSPPGLEGETQYF. V and J are TRBV18 and TRBJ2-5; TRBD2 matches at 8 bases. CDR1 and CDR2 from the germline V gene are KGHSH and LQKENI. V dropped 0 bases and J dropped 4; count of bases not matched to a gene: 4. The CDR3 runs 15 residues.

This clone turned up a few times. The CDR3 region is CASSLGDRGRSYEQYF. The CDR3 nucleotides read TGTGCCAGCAGCTTAGGGGACAGGGGGAGGTCCTACGAGCAGTACTTC. The chain uses TRBV7-9 and TRBJ2-7, with 11 bases identical to TRBD1. CDR1 SEHNR and CDR2 FQNEAQ come from the germline V gene (reference sequence). V dropped 1 base and J dropped 1; count of bases not matched to a gene: 3. This CDR3 is built from 16 residues.

In regard to this clone: The same CDR3 arises from other DNA sequences in this sample as well. The J gene is TRBJ2-5, the V gene TRBV29-1, with 7 bases identical to TRBD2. The germline CDR1 and CDR2 sequences are SQVTM and ANQGSEA. Trimming at V came to 4 bases and at J to 2 bases, leaving 7 bases not matched to a gene. CDR3 size: 14 residues. The CDR3 bases are TGCAGCGTTGTCGCTGGGGGAGGGCAAGAGACCCAGTACTTC. The encoded protein is CSVVAGGGQETQYF.

This clone was found a few times. V usage is TRBV5-4 and J usage is TRBJ2-7; D is unclear. Trimming stripped 6 bases from V and 0 bases from J, with 10 bases between. This CDR3 comprises 13 residues. CDR1 is SGHNT, CDR2 YYREEE, per germline (reference sequence). CDR3 sequence reads: CASKNGPSYEQYF. CDR3 nucleotides: TGTGCCAGCAAAAACGGTCCCTCCTACGAGCAGTACTTC.

This clone has more than one count but fewer than ten. The gene calls are TRBV6-5 and TRBJ1-2; D not certain. Germline V gene lookup returns CDR1 MNHEY and CDR2 SVGAGI. With 11 bases removed from V and 1 base from J, the gap between germline ends came to 11 bases. There are 12 residues in the CDR3. The CDR3, as DNA: TGTGCCGCTGCGGGTCTTAACTATGGCTACACCTTC. This translates into CAAAGLNYGYTF.

This clone came up a few times. Different DNA sequences within this sample yield the same CDR3. This chain's CDR3 is CASSYGQGSTDTQYF. As DNA, the CDR3 is TGTGCCAGCAGCTACGGACAGGGTAGCACAGATACGCAGTATTTT. This chain links TRBV5-4 with TRBJ2-3; 8 bases map to TRBD1. V was clipped by 3 bases and J by 0 bases; unmatched bases: 3. This CDR3 region has 15 residues. Germline V lookup: CDR1 SGHNT, CDR2 YYREEE (reference sequence).

This clone was seen only a few times. The chain employs TRBV30 and TRBJ1-1, with no clear D. The germline V gene encodes CDR1 GTSNPN and CDR2 SVGIG (reference sequence). The CDR3 runs to 14 residues. V shed 0 bases and J shed 6 bases, with 14 bases lying between them. The CDR3 DNA sequence: TGTGCCTGGAGTGTACGAGGCGTTAGGCCTGAAGCTTTCTTT. Protein: CAWSVRGVRPEAFF.

This clone was picked up a small number of times. The V and J genes are TRBV30 and TRBJ2-7, with 8 bases fitting TRBD1. V lost 5 bases, J lost 5 bases, and 2 bases stayed unmatched. Per the germline V gene, CDR1 is GTSNPN and CDR2 is SVGIG (reference sequence). The CDR3 is 11 residues long. CDR3 region: CAWVQGDEQYF. The CDR3 DNA is TGTGCCTGGGTACAGGGGGACGAGCAGTACTTC. Full variable domain (missing parts from reference TRBV30 and TRBJ2-7): SQTIHQWPATLVQPVGSPLSLECTVEGTSNPNLYWYRQAAGRGLQLLFYSVGIGQISSEVPQNLSASRPQDRQFILSSKKLLLSDSGFYLCAWVQGDEQYFGPGTRLTVT.

There are a few counts of this clone. The chain is built from TRBV20-1 and TRBJ2-7; TRBD1 agrees at 7 bases. Per the germline V gene, CDR1 is DFQATT and CDR2 is SNEGSKA (reference sequence). The CDR3 totals 11 residues. Trimming removed 7 bases from V and 6 bases from J; junction bases left unmatched: 6. In DNA form, the CDR3 reads TGCAGTGGACAGGGAGAGGCCGAGCAGTACTTC. The encoded protein is CSGQGEAEQYF.

The sample holds a few counts of this clone. CDR3 protein: CASSLRDIYYGYTF. In DNA form, the CDR3 reads TGTGCCAGCAGCCTCCGGGACATCTACTATGGCTACACCTTC. The chain recombines TRBV13 with TRBJ1-2; D perhaps matches TRBD1 (6 bases). This CDR3 is 14 amino acids long. Trimming shortened V by 5 bases and J by 3 bases, and 13 bases separated the two germline ends. The germline CDR1 and CDR2 sequences are PRHDT and FYEKMQ (reference sequence).

This clone was detected only a few times. The chain employs TRBV5-6 and TRBJ1-1; no clear D. Trimming left V 4 bases short and J 4 bases short, with 11 bases between. The CDR3 loop spans 13 amino acids. The V gene's germline CDR1 is SGHDT and CDR2 YYEEEE. The CDR3 sequence is CASSPGWSTEAFF. CDR3 nucleotides: TGTGCCAGCAGCCCTGGATGGTCCACTGAAGCTTTCTTT.

The chain joins TRBV10-3 to TRBJ1-6; D is uncertain. The CDR3 has 12 residues. Germline V gene data show CDR1 as ENHRY and CDR2 as SYGVKD. V lost 0 bases, J lost 9 bases, and 3 bases lay in between. The CDR3 DNA reads TGTGCCATCAGTGAGTCAGCTTCACCCCTCCACTTT. It codes for CAISESASPLHF.

The chain uses TRBV7-8 and TRBJ2-5; D gene unclear. The V and J ends lost 0 bases and 2 bases respectively, with 4 bases between them. The CDR3 contains 13 residues. CDR1 is SGHVS and CDR2 is FQNEAQ in the germline V gene. The CDR3 protein is CASSLAPQETQYF. In nucleotides, the CDR3 is TGTGCCAGCAGCTTAGCGCCACAAGAGACCCAGTACTTC.

This clone has a handful of counts. CDR3 in DNA: TGTGCCAGCGAGACTAGTGGCGGCCTCCGGGGGCCCCTCCACTTT. Translation gives CASETSGGLRGPLHF. This sequence joins TRBV2 and TRBJ1-6; weak D call: TRBD1 (5 bases). V was clipped by 8 bases and J by 13 bases, with 24 bases between them. The CDR3 runs to 15 residues. From germline, CDR1 is SNHLY and CDR2 FYNNEI.

The rearrangement uses TRBV28 and TRBJ2-5; TRBD1 matches at 7 bases. The CDR3 extends over 15 amino acids. Germline V gene lookup returns CDR1 MDHEN and CDR2 SYDVKM. V lost 6 bases, J lost 3 bases, and 10 bases stayed unmatched. CDR3 protein: CASSRGRGTKETQYF. CDR3 coding DNA: TGTGCCAGCAGCAGGGGCAGGGGGACGAAAGAGACCCAGTACTTC.

This chain links TRBV7-8 with TRBJ2-3; D is unclear. This CDR3 comprises 14 residues. Trimming pared 7 bases from V and 0 bases from J, leaving 11 bases between. Per germline, CDR1 SGHVS and CDR2 FQNEAQ. The CDR3 region is CASNSWQSTDTQYF. The CDR3 DNA reads TGTGCCAGCAACTCGTGGCAGAGCACAGATACGCAGTATTTT.

This clone was seen only a few times. The rearrangement joins TRBV27 to TRBJ1-1, with 8 bases lining up with TRBD1. The CDR3 sequence is 15 residues long. V dropped 2 bases and J dropped 3; count of bases not matched to a gene: 5. Germline assignment: CDR1 MNHEY and CDR2 SMNVEV (reference sequence). This CDR3 is CASSLAGGFDTEAFF. The CDR3 DNA reads as TGTGCCAGCAGTTTAGCAGGGGGCTTTGACACTGAAGCTTTCTTT.

Points on this clone: Additional DNA sequences in this sample encode the identical CDR3. The J gene is TRBJ1-5, the V gene TRBV5-1; the D is unclear. CDR1 is SGHRS and CDR2 is YFSETQ in the germline V gene. This CDR3 is 13 amino acids long. Trimming cost V 0 bases and J 4 bases, with 5 bases left between them. The CDR3 DNA reads as TGCGCCAGCAGCTTGGTCGGGAATCAGCCCCAGCATTTT. Residues: CASSLVGNQPQHF.

This clone was counted between two and nine times. The V gene is TRBV20-1, the J gene TRBJ2-7, with D unresolved. Trimming removed 4 bases from V and 3 bases from J, with 7 bases in between. This CDR3 is built from 11 residues. In germline, CDR1 is DFQATT, CDR2 SNEGSKA (reference sequence). CDR3 residues: CSATRLYEQYF. CDR3 nucleotide sequence: TGCAGTGCTACCCGCCTCTACGAGCAGTACTTC.

V is TRBV9 and J is TRBJ2-1; D remains ambiguous. Germline CDR1 SGDLS, CDR2 YYNGEE. The CDR3 loop spans 13 amino acids. V was cut by 0 bases and J by 7 bases, with 8 bases left in between. The CDR3 bases are TGTGCCAGCAGCGTAGGACCTACTAATGAGCAGTTCTTC. This sequence encodes CASSVGPTNEQFF.